The 25 T cell receptor beta chains given below trace back to one sample, sequenced in a study of blood T cell repertoires in COVID-19. Generated by immunoSEQ multiplex PCR, the TCRdb table keeps only in-frame clones and is missing some. The data show roughly 57,000 clones, approximately 80% seen once. The sample taken for sequencing was peripheral blood. The receptors here all came from a man aged 65 to 85 with active or convalescent COVID-19.

J is TRBJ1-1 and V is TRBV15; D is unclear. Germline V gene sequence: CDR1 LNHNV, CDR2 YYDKDF (reference sequence). Trimming left V 0 bases short and J 10 bases short, with 18 bases between. CDR3 size: 15 residues. The CDR3 spells CATSRDLGSAEGAFF. DNA for the CDR3: TGTGCCACCAGCAGAGATCTGGGTAGTGCCGAGGGAGCTTTCTTT.

On this clone itself: The limits of the CDR3 on the DNA are not certain, so only TCRdb's listed CDR3 is given. V and J are TRBV21-1 and TRBJ1-3; TRBD1, as called in the table, went unchecked against the DNA. TRBV21-1 is reported as a pseudogene. Termini included, the CDR3 measures 14 amino acids. The CDR3 here is CASSPWAGGNTIYF.

This clone occurred a few times. The gene calls are TRBV9 and TRBJ1-2, with TRBD1 identical over 7 bases. The J segment lost 2 bases and the V segment lost 4 bases, leaving 17 bases of the junction unmatched. This CDR3 contains 18 residues. CDR1 is SGDLS, CDR2 YYNGEE, per germline. CDR3 in DNA: TGTGCCAGCAGCCCCCCCCCGTCGGGCATGGACAGGAACTATGGCTACACCTTC. This gives the protein CASSPPPSGMDRNYGYTF.

The gene calls are TRBV28 and TRBJ1-2; TRBD1 is a possible D gene (5 bases). V was clipped by 5 bases and J by 8 bases, with 18 bases between them. The length of the CDR3 is 14 residues. Germline V CDR1 and CDR2: MDHEN, SYDVKM. The CDR3 DNA sequence: TGTGCCAGCAGTACGGACAAGTCGGTCGAAGGCTACACCTTC. Translation: CASSTDKSVEGYTF.

The V and J genes are TRBV27 and TRBJ1-3; D not certain. This CDR3 comprises 14 residues. V gave up 6 bases and J gave up 0 bases, with 9 bases separating them. Per the germline V gene, CDR1 is MNHEY and CDR2 is SMNVEV (reference sequence). The CDR3 DNA sequence: TGTGCCAGCAGCTTCTCAGGCTCTGGAAACACCATATATTTT. Translation gives CASSFSGSGNTIYF.

This chain joins TRBV27 and TRBJ2-7; 8 bases fit TRBD1. V was clipped by 5 bases and J by 3 bases; unmatched bases: 6. Germline V gene sequence: CDR1 MNHEY, CDR2 SMNVEV (reference sequence). There are 14 residues in the CDR3. The CDR3 DNA reads TGTGCCAGCAGTATCACCGGGACAGGCTACGAGCAGTACTTC. Translated, it gives CASSITGTGYEQYF.

J is TRBJ2-1 and V is TRBV14, with 8 bases matching TRBD2. Looked up from germline, CDR1 is SGHDN and CDR2 is FVKESK. J gave up 3 bases and V 4 bases, and 8 bases lay outside the gene matches. The CDR3 runs to 16 residues. As DNA, the CDR3 is TGTGCCAGCAGCCCAATAGCGGGAAGGGGCTACAATGAGCAGTTCTTC. Protein: CASSPIAGRGYNEQFF. Together with reference TRBV14 and TRBJ2-1, the CDR3 gives the full variable domain: EAGVTQFPSHSVIEKGQTVTLRCDPISGHDNLYWYRRVMGKEIKFLLHFVKESKQDESGMPNNRFLAERTGGTYSTLKVQPAELEDSGVYFCASSPIAGRGYNEQFFGPGTRLTVL.

The V call is TRBV7-2, the J call TRBJ1-2; TRBD1 matches 8 bases. In germline, CDR1 is SGHTA, CDR2 FQGNSA. V dropped 2 bases and J dropped 4; count of bases not matched to a gene: 3. The CDR3 contains 14 residues. CDR3 nucleotides: TGTGCCAGCAGCTTACAGGGGGCGGGCTATGGCTACACCTTC. Translated: CASSLQGAGYGYTF.

The genes are TRBV15 and TRBJ1-2; no definite D call. The germline V gene has CDR1 LNHNV and CDR2 YYDKDF (reference sequence). The CDR3 has 13 amino acids. V was shortened by 3 bases and J by 4 bases, with 9 bases between the two germline ends. Here the CDR3 DNA reads TGTGCCACCAGCAGCTTGTCCTTCTATGGCTACACCTTC. Protein sequence: CATSSLSFYGYTF.

The gene calls are TRBV18 and TRBJ1-1; D is ambiguous. V gave up 2 bases and J gave up 4 bases, with 20 bases separating them. CDR3 length equals 17 residues. Per germline, CDR1 KGHSH and CDR2 LQKENI. CDR3 amino acids: CASSPRVLTDGSTEAFF. In nucleotides, the CDR3 is TGTGCCAGCTCACCAAGGGTTTTGACCGACGGGAGCACTGAAGCTTTCTTT.

This clone was counted between two and nine times. The chain carries TRBV9 and TRBJ2-2; D is ambiguous. V shed 3 bases and J shed 6 bases, with 12 bases lying between them. Looked up from germline, CDR1 is SGDLS and CDR2 is YYNGEE. The CDR3 has 14 amino acids. For the CDR3, the DNA is TGTGCCAGCAGCGCCCCTTTTCCCGCCGGGGAGCTGTTTTTT. Translation gives CASSAPFPAGELFF.

This clone is judged medium-sized. The chain joins TRBV4-1 to TRBJ1-1; D gene ambiguous. The CDR3 runs to 15 residues. Per the germline V gene, CDR1 is MGHRA and CDR2 is YSYEKL. V was clipped by 2 bases and J by 1 base, with 11 bases between them. The CDR3 sequence is CASSQSLGANTEAFF. The CDR3 DNA reads TGCGCCAGCAGCCAATCACTGGGCGCGAACACTGAAGCTTTCTTT.

The chain is built from TRBV27 and TRBJ1-2, with D maybe TRBD1 (5 bases). The ends were cut back, 4 bases at V and 4 bases at J, with 13 bases in the middle. CDR1 and CDR2 (germline): MNHEY, SMNVEV (reference sequence). The CDR3 has 14 amino acids. CDR3 protein: CASSSPGRGYGYTF. The CDR3 bases are TGTGCCAGCAGTTCCCCAGGGAGGGGCTATGGCTACACCTTC.

V and J are TRBV6-5 and TRBJ1-1; D unclear. Trimming removed 7 bases from V and 4 bases from J, with 10 bases in between. This CDR3 is built from 12 residues. Germline assignment: CDR1 MNHEY and CDR2 SVGAGI. CDR3 amino acids: CASIRSGTEAFF. CDR3 DNA: TGTGCCAGCATTAGGTCGGGCACTGAAGCTTTCTTT.

This clone was recorded once. The chain has TRBV6-2 or TRBV6-3 and TRBJ2-7, with 8 positions matching TRBD2. Per germline, CDR1 MNHEY and CDR2 SVGEGT. The CDR3 totals 15 residues. The trim removed 2 bases at V and 1 base at J, leaving 4 bases unmatched. As DNA, the CDR3 is TGTGCCAGCAGTTACCCGCCGGGGGGGTCCTACGAGCAGTACTTC. This gives the protein CASSYPPGGSYEQYF.

The gene calls are TRBV28 and TRBJ1-2; 7 nucleotides align to TRBD1. The CDR3 has 14 residues. Germline CDR1 and CDR2: MDHEN and SYDVKM. Germline trimming cut 3 bases from V and 3 bases from J; bases unmatched to any gene: 4. The CDR3 loop reads CASSFAGGDYGYTF. The CDR3 coding sequence is TGTGCCAGCAGTTTTGCAGGGGGAGACTATGGCTACACCTTC.

The J gene is TRBJ2-1, the V gene TRBV9; a weak D match, TRBD1 (6 bases). The CDR3 has 15 amino acids. From germline, CDR1 is SGDLS and CDR2 YYNGEE. With 2 bases removed from V and 8 bases from J, the gap between germline ends came to 17 bases. In DNA, the CDR3 is TGTGCCAGCAGCGTCGCCAGGGGTTCTCGGGATGAGCAGTTCTTC. Its translation is CASSVARGSRDEQFF.

This rearrangement joins TRBV6-5 to TRBJ1-6; maybe TRBD1 (6 bases). V was pared by 4 bases and J by 8 bases, with 15 bases between. The V gene's germline CDR1 is MNHEY and CDR2 SVGAGI. The length of the CDR3 is 15 residues. CDR3 sequence reads: CASSSPGRGYSPLHF. DNA of the CDR3: TGTGCCAGCAGTTCGCCGGGCAGGGGTTATTCACCCCTCCACTTT.

This clone was seen only once. CDR3 nucleotide sequence: TGTGCCACCAGTGATCCGGGACTAGTGGGCCCCTACAATGAGCAGTTCTTC. Translation gives CATSDPGLVGPYNEQFF. The J gene is TRBJ2-1, the V gene TRBV24-1; 8 bases are a match to TRBD2. This CDR3 has 17 residues. The germline CDR1 and CDR2 sequences are KGHDR and SFDVKD. V trimming: 3 bases; J trimming: 2 bases; junction bases outside the gene matches: 8.

The rearrangement links TRBV4-2 to TRBJ2-2; D gene ambiguous. Germline CDR1 is LGHNA and CDR2 is YNFKEQ. This CDR3 has 14 amino acids. Deletions cut 1 base from V and 7 bases from J, with 10 bases between. CDR3 sequence (DNA): TGTGCCAGCAGCCAAGGAATTGGCATCGGGGAGCTGTTTTTT. This codes for CASSQGIGIGELFF.

About this clone itself: The CDR3 end shows no conserved phenylalanine or tryptophan, and so a read error is likely. The limits of the CDR3 on the DNA are not certain, so only TCRdb's listed CDR3 is given. Here the CDR3 reads CASSLSMSQGRLWV. The chain links TRBV27 to TRBJ1-4; TRBD1 was called by the table and not checked on the DNA. The CDR3 extends over 14 residues, inclusive of both ends. Germline V gene sequence: CDR1 MNHEY, CDR2 SMNVEV (reference sequence).

This clone was observed once. The chain uses TRBV6-5 and TRBJ1-6, with TRBD1 matching 10 bases. The CDR3 covers 15 residues. Germline V lookup: CDR1 MNHEY, CDR2 SVGAGI. After removal of 4 bases from V and 8 bases from J, the junction contained 5 bases not matched to a gene. The CDR3 sequence is CASSFGDRGDSPLHF. DNA for the CDR3: TGTGCCAGCAGTTTTGGGGACAGGGGTGATTCACCCCTCCACTTT.

The chain employs TRBV9 and TRBJ1-2, with D possibly matching TRBD1 (6 bases). The CDR3 extends over 17 amino acids. The germline CDR1 and CDR2 sequences are SGDLS and YYNGEE. Trimming pared 4 bases from V and 6 bases from J, leaving 25 bases between. The CDR3 DNA follows: TGTGCCAGCAGCCCCCTGGGGGCGTCCCTACAAAGCCATGGCTACACCTTC. Translation: CASSPLGASLQSHGYTF.

This chain connects TRBV7-2 to TRBJ2-5; 10 nucleotides line up with TRBD1. The CDR3 has 15 amino acids. J was trimmed by 3 bases and V by 6 bases; bases with no gene match: 7. Germline V CDR1 and CDR2: SGHTA, FQGNSA. The CDR3, as DNA: TGTGCCAGCAGGGACAGGGGGGCAGTTAAAGAGACCCAGTACTTC. This gives the protein CASRDRGAVKETQYF.

The chain carries TRBV20-1 and TRBJ1-3; D possibly corresponds to TRBD1 (5 bases). V was trimmed by 3 bases and J by 4 bases, leaving 16 bases between them. This CDR3 spans 15 amino acids. Per germline, CDR1 DFQATT and CDR2 SNEGSKA (reference sequence). Here the CDR3 DNA reads TGCAGTGCTAGTACGGGACTTCTTGAGGGAAACACCATATATTTT. Protein sequence: CSASTGLLEGNTIYF.